This entry is about one TCR beta chain. Its target is unknown. The PCR contained 60 Vbeta and 13 Jbeta primers. Generated by immunoSEQ multiplex PCR, the TCRdb table keeps only in-frame clones and is missing some. The table records approximately 200,000 clones, 80% to 85% of them present only once. Germline trimming cut 5 bases from V and 10 bases from J; bases unmatched to any gene: 14. The CDR3 has 15 residues. Germline V gene sequence: CDR1 SEHNR, CDR2 FQNEAQ (reference sequence). The sample comes from a study of cytomegalovirus exposure and HLA in healthy donors. Study-wide results and limits: In an earlier analysis, productive rearrangement rates for most beta V segments clustered near 87% or 30%. A later analysis revealed that TCR association rates differed between HLA loci, peaking at DRB1 and bottoming out at HLA-C. Across donors, presence/absence analyses took sequencing depth to be roughly uniform. The listing of about 150 TCR beta chains classed them as cytomegalovirus-associated.

The genes are TRBV7-9 and TRBJ2-1; 7 nucleotides agree with TRBD2. The sequence derives from a boy between 5 and 17 years old in good health and CMV-seronegative. Material for sequencing was PBMCs. The CDR3 loop is CASSRSRGRAIEQFF. CDR3 in DNA: TGTGCCAGCAGCCGTAGTCGGGGGAGGGCTATCGAGCAGTTCTTC.